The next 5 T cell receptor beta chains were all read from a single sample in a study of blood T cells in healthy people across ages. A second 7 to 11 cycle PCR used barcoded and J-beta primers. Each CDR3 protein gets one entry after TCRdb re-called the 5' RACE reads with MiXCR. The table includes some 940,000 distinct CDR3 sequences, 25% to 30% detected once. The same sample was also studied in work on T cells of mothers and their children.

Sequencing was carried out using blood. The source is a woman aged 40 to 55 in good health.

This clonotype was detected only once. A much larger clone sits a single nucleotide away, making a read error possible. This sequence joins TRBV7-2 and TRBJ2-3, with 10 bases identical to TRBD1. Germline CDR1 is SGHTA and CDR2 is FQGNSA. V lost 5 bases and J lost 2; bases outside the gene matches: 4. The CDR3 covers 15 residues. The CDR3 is CASSTGQGNTDTQYF. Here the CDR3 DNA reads TGTGCCAGCAGCACGGGACAGGGGAACACAGATACGCAGTATTTT. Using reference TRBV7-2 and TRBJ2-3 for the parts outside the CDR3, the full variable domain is GAGVSQSPSNKVTEKGKDVELRCDPISGHTALYWYRQSLGQGLEFLIYFQGNSAPDKSGLPSDRFSAERTGGSVSTLTIQRTQQEDSAVYLCASSTGQGNTDTQYFGPGTRLTVL.

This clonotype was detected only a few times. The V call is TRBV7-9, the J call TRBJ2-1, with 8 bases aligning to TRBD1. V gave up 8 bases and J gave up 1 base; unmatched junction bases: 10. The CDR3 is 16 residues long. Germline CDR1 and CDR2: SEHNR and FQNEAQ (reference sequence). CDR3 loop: CASQNTTGVSYNEQFF. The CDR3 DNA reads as TGTGCCAGCCAAAACACGACAGGGGTATCCTACAATGAGCAGTTCTTC.

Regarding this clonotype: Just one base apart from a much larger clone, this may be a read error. Here the CDR3 DNA reads TGTGCCAGCAGGAGACTGGACAGCCAGGACGGTGAGCAGTTCTTC. Translation gives CASRRLDSQDGEQFF. The chain has TRBV12-3 or TRBV12-4 and TRBJ2-1, with D tentatively TRBD1 (6 bases). V was shortened by 6 bases and J by 9 bases, with 21 bases between the two germline ends. The CDR3 has 15 residues.

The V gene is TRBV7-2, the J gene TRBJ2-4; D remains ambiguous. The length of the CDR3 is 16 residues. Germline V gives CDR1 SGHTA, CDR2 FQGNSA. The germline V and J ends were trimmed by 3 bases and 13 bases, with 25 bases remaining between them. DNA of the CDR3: TGTGCCAGCAGCTTCTTGTTATCGTGGCCCCCTTTGGAGCAGTACTTC. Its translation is CASSFLLSWPPLEQYF.

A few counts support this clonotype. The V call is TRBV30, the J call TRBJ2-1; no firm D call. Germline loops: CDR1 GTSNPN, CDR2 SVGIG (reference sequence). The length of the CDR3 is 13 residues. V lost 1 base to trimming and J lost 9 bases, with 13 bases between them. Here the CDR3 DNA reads TGTGCCTGGAGTGGGGCCCCACGTGTTGAGCAGTTCTTC. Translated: CAWSGAPRVEQFF.